These 24 T cell receptor beta chains were all obtained from the same sample, sequenced in a study of blood T cell repertoires in COVID-19. Assay: immunoSEQ multiplex PCR; the TCRdb copy retains only in-frame clones and omits some. The sample records tens of thousands of clones, less than 80% being singletons. Sequencing was carried out using peripheral blood. The receptors come from a man aged 55 to 70 with active or convalescent COVID-19.

The chain carries TRBV3-1 (or the pseudogene TRBV3-2) and TRBJ1-1, with TRBD1 identical over 9 bases. This CDR3 has 14 residues. Germline CDR1 LGHDT, CDR2 YNNKEL (reference sequence). V shed 1 base and J 14 bases; nucleotides not matched to a gene: 11. The CDR3 sequence: CASSQGGSHRGRFF. CDR3 bases: TGTGCCAGCAGCCAAGGGGGCTCCCACAGGGGGCGCTTCTTT.

The gene calls are TRBV5-4 and TRBJ2-1; 8 bases are shared with TRBD1. The CDR3 contains 17 residues. Germline loops: CDR1 SGHNT, CDR2 YYREEE (reference sequence). With 7 bases clipped from V and 2 bases from J, the junction kept 14 bases outside the gene matches. The CDR3 region is CASSHQTGGRTYNEQFF. In nucleotides, the CDR3 is TGTGCCAGCTCCCATCAAACAGGGGGACGAACCTACAATGAGCAGTTCTTC. The full variable domain, rest sourced from reference TRBV5-4 and TRBJ2-1, is ETGVTQSPTHLIKTRGQQVTLRCSSQSGHNTVSWYQQALGQGPQFIFQYYREEENGRGNFPPRFSGLQFPNYSSELNVNALELDDSALYLCASSHQTGGRTYNEQFFGPGTRLTVL.

This clone was seen a few times. The chain recombines TRBV27 with TRBJ2-5, with TRBD1 matching over 7 bases. Germline V gene lookup returns CDR1 MNHEY and CDR2 SMNVEV (reference sequence). V dropped 6 bases and J dropped 1; count of bases not matched to a gene: 5. The CDR3 has 14 amino acids. CDR3 in amino acids: CASSRQGGQETQYF. The CDR3 bases are TGTGCCAGCAGCCGACAGGGCGGCCAAGAGACCCAGTACTTC.

A few counts support this clone. The chain employs TRBV18 and TRBJ2-7; no reliable D call. V was trimmed by 2 bases and J by 2 bases, leaving 10 bases between them. The CDR3 sequence is 14 residues long. CDR1 is KGHSH and CDR2 is LQKENI in the germline V gene. In nucleotides, the CDR3 is TGTGCCAGCTCACCATTCGGTCAAGCCTACGAGCAGTACTTC. As protein: CASSPFGQAYEQYF.

The sample holds a few counts of this clone. The V call is TRBV18, the J call TRBJ1-6; no clear D. CDR3 length: 15 residues. The germline CDR1 and CDR2 sequences are KGHSH and LQKENI. Deletions cut 3 bases from V and 4 bases from J, with 10 bases between. This CDR3 is CASSPLTVYNSPLHF. In nucleotides, the CDR3 is TGTGCCAGCTCACCTCTAACCGTTTATAATTCACCCCTCCACTTT.

The chain employs TRBV29-1 and TRBJ1-2, with D possibly matching TRBD1 (5 bases). V gave up 6 bases and J gave up 5 bases, with 16 bases separating them. The CDR3 loop spans 13 amino acids. Germline-derived CDR1 and CDR2 are SQVTM and ANQGSEA. CDR3 in amino acids: CSVSIPGTYGYTF. In DNA, the CDR3 is TGCAGCGTCTCCATCCCAGGGACTTATGGCTACACCTTC. Looking up the rest from reference TRBV29-1 and TRBJ1-2 gives the full variable domain: SAVISQKPSRDICQRGTSLTIQCQVDSQVTMMFWYRQQPGQSLTLIATANQGSEATYESGFVIDKFPISRPNLTFSTLTVSNMSPEDSSIYLCSVSIPGTYGYTFGSGTRLTVV.

The V and J genes are TRBV5-4 and TRBJ1-3; D call uncertain. The V gene's germline CDR1 is SGHNT and CDR2 YYREEE (reference sequence). The CDR3 is 14 residues long. The V end was cut by 4 bases, the J end by 1 base, with 9 bases between. The CDR3 reads CASSGGKSGNTIYF. In nucleotides, the CDR3 is TGTGCCAGCAGCGGAGGTAAGTCTGGAAACACCATATATTTT.

The CDR3 loop reads CSVVAGGNQPQHF. The CDR3 nucleotides are TGCAGCGTTGTTGCCGGGGGCAATCAGCCCCAGCATTTT. The rearrangement links TRBV29-1 to TRBJ1-5; D not resolved. CDR1 is SQVTM and CDR2 is ANQGSEA in the germline V gene. This CDR3 contains 13 residues. The ends were cut back, 4 bases at V and 2 bases at J, with 9 bases in the middle.

The chain has TRBV13 and TRBJ2-7; 7 nucleotides line up with TRBD1. The CDR3 covers 14 residues. Germline lookup yields CDR1 PRHDT and CDR2 FYEKMQ (reference sequence). The ends lost 4 bases at V and 7 bases at J; junction bases unmatched: 10. CDR3 sequence: CASSSSQGVEEQYF. CDR3 in DNA: TGTGCCAGCAGCTCCTCCCAGGGGGTCGAGGAGCAGTACTTC.

The rearrangement links TRBV6-2 or TRBV6-3 to TRBJ2-7, with 10 bases fitting TRBD1. The CDR3 loop spans 16 amino acids. Trimming at V came to 1 base and at J to 3 bases, leaving 6 bases not matched to a gene. From germline, CDR1 is MNHEY and CDR2 SVGEGT. CDR3 DNA: TGTGCCAGCAGTTACTTCGGGACAGGGGAGGGCTACGAGCAGTACTTC. Translation: CASSYFGTGEGYEQYF.

The chain carries TRBV2 and TRBJ1-6; 8 nucleotides line up with TRBD1. Trimming at V came to 7 bases and at J to 7 bases, leaving 9 bases not matched to a gene. Germline V gene lookup returns CDR1 SNHLY and CDR2 FYNNEI. The CDR3 consists of 15 residues. CDR3 sequence: CASTGQGLRNSPLHF. CDR3 coding DNA: TGTGCCAGCACCGGACAGGGTCTAAGGAATTCACCCCTCCACTTT.

In its sample, this clone was seen a few times. The chain has TRBV18 and TRBJ1-5; 7 bases fit TRBD1. CDR1 is KGHSH and CDR2 is LQKENI in the germline V gene. The CDR3 totals 13 residues. V lost 6 bases and J lost 5; bases outside the gene matches: 4. The CDR3 here is CASSGDRDQPQHF. CDR3 bases: TGTGCCAGCTCGGGCGACAGGGATCAGCCCCAGCATTTT.

The V call is TRBV5-1, the J call TRBJ1-4; maybe TRBD1 (6 bases). CDR3 size: 16 residues. Trimming stripped 4 bases from V and 5 bases from J, with 18 bases between. CDR1 and CDR2 (germline): SGHRS, YFSETQ. The CDR3 is CASSVEPGQQNEKLFF. CDR3 nucleotides: TGCGCCAGCAGCGTGGAACCCGGACAGCAGAATGAAAAACTGTTTTTT.

The V call is TRBV7-2, the J call TRBJ1-5, with 7 bases lining up with TRBD1. This CDR3 is built from 14 residues. Germline trimming cut 4 bases from V and 5 bases from J; bases unmatched to any gene: 5. Germline CDR1 reads SGHTA; CDR2 reads FQGNSA. The CDR3 loop is CASSYRDRDQPQHF. CDR3 DNA: TGTGCCAGCAGCTACAGGGACAGAGATCAGCCCCAGCATTTT.

This sequence joins TRBV2 and TRBJ1-2; tentative D call: TRBD1 (6 bases). Trimming left V 4 bases short and J 5 bases short, with 14 bases between. CDR3 length: 14 amino acids. The germline gives CDR1 SNHLY, CDR2 FYNNEI. CDR3 sequence reads: CASSVDSQSYGYTF. CDR3 DNA: TGTGCCAGCAGTGTGGACAGCCAGAGTTATGGCTACACCTTC.

The chain links TRBV19 to TRBJ2-1; 9 bases line up with TRBD2. The germline V gene encodes CDR1 LNHDA and CDR2 SQIVND (reference sequence). CDR3 length: 15 amino acids. V shed 7 bases and J 4 bases; nucleotides not matched to a gene: 8. The CDR3 nucleotides are TGTGCCAGTACCCAAGCGGGGGGTCATTACAATGAGCAGTTCTTC. This codes for CASTQAGGHYNEQFF.

This clone was seen only a few times. A read error may account for a junction end that differs from germline. The V and J genes are TRBV11-2 and TRBJ2-2, with D uncertain. CDR1 is SGHAT, CDR2 FQNNGV, per germline. This CDR3 has 16 amino acids. CDR3 DNA: TGTGCCAGCAGCCTAGACCTTGGGCTCAACACCGGGGAGCTGTTTTTT. The encoded protein is CASSLDLGLNTGELFF. Together with reference TRBV11-2 and TRBJ2-2, the CDR3 gives the full variable domain: EAGVAQSPRYKIIEKRQSVAFWCNPISGHATLYWYQQILGQGPKLLIQFQNNGVVDDSQLPKDRFSAERLKGVDSTLKIQPAKLEDSAVYLCASSLDLGLNTGELFFGEGSRLTVL.

This chain connects TRBV4-3 to TRBJ2-3; TRBD1 aligns across 10 bases. Germline CDR1 and CDR2: LGHNA and YSLEER. The V and J ends lost 2 bases and 4 bases, in that order; junction bases with no gene match: 15. The CDR3 consists of 19 residues. DNA of the CDR3: TGCGCCAGCAGCCAAAAACTTCCCCGGGACAGGGGTATGGCAGATACGCAGTATTTT. Its protein product is CASSQKLPRDRGMADTQYF.

The gene calls are TRBV20-1 and TRBJ1-1, with D tentatively TRBD1 (5 bases). From germline, CDR1 is DFQATT and CDR2 SNEGSKA (reference sequence). Trimming took 8 bases from V and 10 from J, leaving 17 bases between them. The CDR3 is made up of 11 amino acids. DNA of the CDR3: TGCAGTTCTACCTCAGGGCGCCTAGCTTTCTTT. It translates to CSSTSGRLAFF.

This clone appeared once. The chain carries TRBV28 and TRBJ1-1; possible D gene TRBD1, 6 bases. The CDR3 is 15 residues long. Trimming took 7 bases from V and 1 from J, leaving 16 bases between them. Germline values: CDR1 MDHEN, CDR2 SYDVKM. The CDR3 sequence: CASNKKGGGNTEAFF. Here the CDR3 DNA reads TGTGCCAGCAATAAAAAAGGGGGTGGGAACACTGAAGCTTTCTTT.

The rearrangement joins TRBV27 to TRBJ1-4, with a tentative D call TRBD1 (5 bases). From germline, CDR1 is MNHEY and CDR2 SMNVEV (reference sequence). The CDR3 extends over 14 amino acids. V dropped 6 bases and J dropped 0 bases, with 8 bases sitting between them. CDR3 sequence: CASSETATNEKLFF. The CDR3 coding sequence is TGTGCCAGCAGCGAGACAGCAACTAATGAAAAACTGTTTTTT.

This clone was seen a few times. The chain employs TRBV9 and TRBJ2-5; maybe TRBD2 (5 bases). In germline, CDR1 is SGDLS, CDR2 YYNGEE. V lost 1 base and J lost 4, with 11 bases in between. The CDR3 consists of 14 residues. The CDR3 region has the DNA TGTGCCAGCAGCGTAATGGGAGTGGGAGAGACCCAGTACTTC. Its translation is CASSVMGVGETQYF.

This clone was detected once. V and J are TRBV3-1 (or the pseudogene TRBV3-2) and TRBJ1-2; D call uncertain. This CDR3 has 14 amino acids. Germline assignment: CDR1 LGHDT and CDR2 YNNKEL (reference sequence). V was clipped by 2 bases and J by 6 bases, with 13 bases between them. In nucleotides, the CDR3 is TGTGCCAGCAGCCAAAACGGAGGAGTTGATGGCTACACCTTC. Amino acids: CASSQNGGVDGYTF.

V is TRBV18 and J is TRBJ1-6; maybe TRBD1 (5 bases). Trimming stripped 5 bases from V and 7 bases from J, with 9 bases between. The CDR3 loop spans 13 amino acids. CDR1 and CDR2 from the germline V gene are KGHSH and LQKENI. The CDR3 bases are TGTGCCAGCTCATCCAGACAGAATTCACCCCTCCACTTT. Amino acids: CASSSRQNSPLHF.